The table lists the clone carrying this T cell receptor beta chain with a few counts. This sample stems from a study of blood T cell repertoires in COVID-19. Study overall: The samples span acute and convalescent COVID-19 from the United States, Italy and Spain.

The CDR3 has 14 residues. V was shortened by 3 bases and J by 7 bases, with 12 bases between the two germline ends. Germline CDR1 MNHEY, CDR2 SVGAGI. Original methodology: Estimated nucleated cell counts came from reference gene primer amplification. Only in-frame clones appear in the TCRdb table, and some are missing; sequencing was by immunoSEQ multiplex PCR. That table furnishes V, J and clone size, whereas the DNA furnished D and trimming. The table shows 250,000 to 350,000 clones, with about 90% occurring only once. The source is a man between 18 and 29 years old who had recovered from COVID-19. The sequenced material came from peripheral blood. This sequence joins TRBV6-5 and TRBJ1-4; D remains ambiguous. DNA for the CDR3: TGTGCCAGCAGTTATGTTCTGGGGAGTGAAAAACTGTTTTTT. Translated, it gives CASSYVLGSEKLFF.